The present entry profiles one T cell receptor beta chain with its context. The data stem from a study of T cell changes during pregnancy in multiple sclerosis. CDR1 and CDR2 from the germline V gene are MNHEY and SMNVEV (reference sequence). This CDR3 has 13 residues. V lost 8 bases, J lost 4 bases, and 14 bases lay in between. Sequencing used immunoSEQ multiplex PCR; TCRdb keeps in-frame clones, though not all of them. In the table there are fewer than 65,000 clones, roughly nine tenths of which are singletons. This chain connects TRBV27 to TRBJ1-2; no clear D. The source material was CD8+ T cells from peripheral blood mononuclear cells, sampled after pregnancy. This receptor was taken from a female donor with multiple sclerosis, enrolled in a pregnancy study. Here the CDR3 reads CASCWASGYGYTF. The CDR3 nucleotides read TGTGCCAGCTGCTGGGCGAGCGGCTATGGCTACACCTTC.